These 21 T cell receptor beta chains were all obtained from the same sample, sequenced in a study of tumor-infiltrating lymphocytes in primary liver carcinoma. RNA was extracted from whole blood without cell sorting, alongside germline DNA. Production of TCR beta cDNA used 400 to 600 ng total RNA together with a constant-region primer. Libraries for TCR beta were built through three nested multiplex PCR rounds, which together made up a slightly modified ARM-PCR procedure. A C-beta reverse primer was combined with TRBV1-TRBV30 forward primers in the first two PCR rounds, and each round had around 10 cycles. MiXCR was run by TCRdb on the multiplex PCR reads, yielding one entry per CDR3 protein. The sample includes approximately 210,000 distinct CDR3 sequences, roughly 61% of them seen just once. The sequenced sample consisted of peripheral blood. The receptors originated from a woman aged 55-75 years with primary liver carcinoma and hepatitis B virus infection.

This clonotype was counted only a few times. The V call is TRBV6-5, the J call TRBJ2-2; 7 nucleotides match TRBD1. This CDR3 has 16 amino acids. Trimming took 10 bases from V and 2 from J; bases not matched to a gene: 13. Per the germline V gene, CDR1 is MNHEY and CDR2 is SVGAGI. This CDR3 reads CAITSDRRFNTGELFF. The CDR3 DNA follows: TGTGCCATCACCTCGGACAGGCGGTTTAACACCGGGGAGCTGTTTTTT.

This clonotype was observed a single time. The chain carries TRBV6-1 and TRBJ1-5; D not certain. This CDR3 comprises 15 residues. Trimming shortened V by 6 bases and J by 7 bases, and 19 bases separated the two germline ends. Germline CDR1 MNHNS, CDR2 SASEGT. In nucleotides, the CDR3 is TGTGCCAGCAGGCCCCTGTTGGGCGAGACCCAGCCCCAGCATTTT. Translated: CASRPLLGETQPQHF.

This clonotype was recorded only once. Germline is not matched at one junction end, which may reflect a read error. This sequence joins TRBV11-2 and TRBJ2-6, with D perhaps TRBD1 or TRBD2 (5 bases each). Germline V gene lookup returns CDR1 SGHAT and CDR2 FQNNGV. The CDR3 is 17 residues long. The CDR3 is CASGTGRCKSGANVLTF. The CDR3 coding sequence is TGTGCCAGCGGAACGGGACGATGCAAATCTGGGGCCAATGTCCTGACTTTC.

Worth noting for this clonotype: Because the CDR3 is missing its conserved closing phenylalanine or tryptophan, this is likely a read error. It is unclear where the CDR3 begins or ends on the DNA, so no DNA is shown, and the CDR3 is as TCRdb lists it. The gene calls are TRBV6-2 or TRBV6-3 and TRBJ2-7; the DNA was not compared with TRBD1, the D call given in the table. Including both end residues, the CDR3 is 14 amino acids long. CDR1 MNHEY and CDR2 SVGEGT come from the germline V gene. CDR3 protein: CASSSPDRYYEEYL.

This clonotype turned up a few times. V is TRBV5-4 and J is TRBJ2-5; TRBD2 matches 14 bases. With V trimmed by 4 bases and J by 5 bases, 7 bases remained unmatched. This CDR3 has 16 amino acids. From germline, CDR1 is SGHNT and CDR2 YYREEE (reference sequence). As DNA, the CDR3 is TGTGCCAGCAGCGGAGGGACTAGCGGGAGTATTGAGACCCAGTACTTC. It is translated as CASSGGTSGSIETQYF.

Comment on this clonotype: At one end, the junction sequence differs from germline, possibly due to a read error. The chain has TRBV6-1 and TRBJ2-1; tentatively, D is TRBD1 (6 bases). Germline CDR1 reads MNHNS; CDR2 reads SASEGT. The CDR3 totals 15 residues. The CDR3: CASSQAGATYIEQFF. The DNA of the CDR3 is TGTGCCAGCAGTCAAGCAGGGGCCACATACATTGAGCAGTTCTTC.

CDR3 protein: CASSLGIPGLPHNEQFF. For the CDR3, the DNA is TGTGCCAGCAGCTTAGGCATACCGGGACTCCCCCACAATGAGCAGTTCTTC. The chain joins TRBV11-3 to TRBJ2-1; D is perhaps TRBD2 (6 bases). The V gene's germline CDR1 is SGHNT and CDR2 YENEEA. The CDR3 totals 17 residues. V lost 1 base, J lost 5 bases, and 18 bases lay in between. Supplemented by reference TRBV11-3 and TRBJ2-1, the full variable domain reads EAGVVQSPRYKIIEKKQPVAFWCNPISGHNTLYWYLQNLGQGPELLIRYENEEAVDDSQLPKDRFSAERLKGVDSTLKIQPAELGDSAVYLCASSLGIPGLPHNEQFFGPGTRLTVL.

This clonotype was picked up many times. DNA of the CDR3: TGTGCCAGCAGCCCCTCGGGGGGGACAGATACGCAGTATTTT. Translation gives CASSPSGGTDTQYF. The genes are TRBV12-3 or TRBV12-4 and TRBJ2-3; 8 bases align to TRBD2. The CDR3 sequence is 14 residues long. J gave up 3 bases and V 6 bases, and 5 bases lay outside the gene matches.

Here the CDR3 reads CASSQPGQRHTGELFF. In nucleotides, the CDR3 is TGTGCCAGCAGTCAGCCGGGACAGCGTCACACCGGGGAGCTGTTTTTT. This rearrangement joins TRBV28 to TRBJ2-2; 7 nucleotides align to TRBD1. CDR1 is MDHEN, CDR2 SYDVKM, per germline. The CDR3 has 16 residues. V shed 5 bases, J shed 3 bases, and the junction held 9 bases outside the gene matches.

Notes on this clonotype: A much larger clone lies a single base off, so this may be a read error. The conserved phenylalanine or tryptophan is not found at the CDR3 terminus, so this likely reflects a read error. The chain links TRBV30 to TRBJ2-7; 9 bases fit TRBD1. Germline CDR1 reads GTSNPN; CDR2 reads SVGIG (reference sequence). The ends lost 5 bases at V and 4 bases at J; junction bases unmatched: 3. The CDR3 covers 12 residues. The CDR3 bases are TGTGCCTGGGGACAGGGGCTATACGAGCAGTACTCC. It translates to CAWGQGLYEQYS.

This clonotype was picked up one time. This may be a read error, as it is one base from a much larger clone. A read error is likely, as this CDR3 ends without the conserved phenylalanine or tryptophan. The CDR3 loop is CASRQRDRWWNTEAFL. CDR3 nucleotides: TGTGCCAGCAGACAGCGGGACAGATGGTGGAACACTGAAGCTTTCCTT. The J gene is TRBJ1-1, the V gene TRBV5-6, with 7 bases aligning to TRBD1. After removal of 5 bases from V and 1 base from J, the junction contained 11 bases not matched to a gene. The CDR3 is made up of 16 amino acids. Germline-derived CDR1 and CDR2 are SGHDT and YYEEEE.

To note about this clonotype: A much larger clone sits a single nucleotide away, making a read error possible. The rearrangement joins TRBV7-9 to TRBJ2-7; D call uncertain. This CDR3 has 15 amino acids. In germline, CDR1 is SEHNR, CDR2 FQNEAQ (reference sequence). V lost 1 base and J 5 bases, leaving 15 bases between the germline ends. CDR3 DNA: TGTGCCAGCAGCTTAGATGGCTCCCATTCCAACGAGCAGTACTTC. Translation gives CASSLDGSHSNEQYF.

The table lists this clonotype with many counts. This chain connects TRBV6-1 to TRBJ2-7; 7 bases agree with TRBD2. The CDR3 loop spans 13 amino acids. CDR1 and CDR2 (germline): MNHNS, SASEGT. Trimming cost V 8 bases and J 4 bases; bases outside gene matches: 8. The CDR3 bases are TGTGCCAGCGTCGGCGGGAGTAGGTACGAGCAGTACTTC. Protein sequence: CASVGGSRYEQYF.

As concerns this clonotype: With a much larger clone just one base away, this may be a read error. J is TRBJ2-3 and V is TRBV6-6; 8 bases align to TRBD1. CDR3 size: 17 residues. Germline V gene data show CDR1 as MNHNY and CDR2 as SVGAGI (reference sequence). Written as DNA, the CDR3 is TGTGCCAGCAGTACTTGGACAGGGAGGAGTGGCACAGATATGCAGTATTTT. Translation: CASSTWTGRSGTDMQYF.

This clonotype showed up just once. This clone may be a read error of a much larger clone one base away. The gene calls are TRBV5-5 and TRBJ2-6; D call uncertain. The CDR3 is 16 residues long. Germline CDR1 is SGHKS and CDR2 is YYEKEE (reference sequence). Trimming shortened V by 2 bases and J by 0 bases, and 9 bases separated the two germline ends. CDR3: CASSFLIHSGANVLTF. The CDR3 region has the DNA TGTGCCAGCAGCTTTCTCATCCACTCTGGGGCCAACGTCCTGACTTTC.

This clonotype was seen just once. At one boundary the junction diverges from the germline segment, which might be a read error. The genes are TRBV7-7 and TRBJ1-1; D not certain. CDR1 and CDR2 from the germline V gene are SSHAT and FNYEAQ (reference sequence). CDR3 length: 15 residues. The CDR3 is CASSLVKGGNTEAFF. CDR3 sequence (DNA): TGTGCTAGCAGCTTAGTGAAGGGAGGGAACACTGAAGCTTTCTTT.

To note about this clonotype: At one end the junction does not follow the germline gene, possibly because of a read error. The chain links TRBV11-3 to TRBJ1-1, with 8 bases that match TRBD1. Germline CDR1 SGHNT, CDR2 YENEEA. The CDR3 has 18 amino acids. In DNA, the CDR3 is TGTACCAGCAGCCTCAGGGGGCTTATAACGGGAACGGATACTGAAGCTTTCTTT. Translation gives CTSSLRGLITGTDTEAFF. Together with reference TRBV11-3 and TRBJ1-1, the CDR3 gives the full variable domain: EAGVVQSPRYKIIEKKQPVAFWCNPISGHNTLYWYLQNLGQGPELLIRYENEEAVDDSQLPKDRFSAERLKGVDSTLKIQPAELGDSAVYLCTSSLRGLITGTDTEAFFGQGTRLTVV.

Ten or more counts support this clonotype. The CDR3 loop reads CASSQVLQGGADTQYF. As DNA, the CDR3 is TGCGCCAGCAGCCAAGTATTACAGGGTGGCGCAGATACGCAGTATTTT. The chain couples TRBV4-1 to TRBJ2-3; TRBD1 might be the D (6 bases). Germline-derived CDR1 and CDR2 are MGHRA and YSYEKL. CDR3 length: 16 residues. Trimming cost V 1 base and J 4 bases, with 15 bases left between them.

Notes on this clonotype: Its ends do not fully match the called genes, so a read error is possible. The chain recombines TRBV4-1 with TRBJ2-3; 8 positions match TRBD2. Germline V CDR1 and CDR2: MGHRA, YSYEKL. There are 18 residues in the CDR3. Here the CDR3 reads CASSQGYGARTSTDMQYF. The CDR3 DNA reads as TGCGCCAGCAGCCAAGGCTACGGGGCGAGGACTAGCACAGATATGCAGTATTTT.

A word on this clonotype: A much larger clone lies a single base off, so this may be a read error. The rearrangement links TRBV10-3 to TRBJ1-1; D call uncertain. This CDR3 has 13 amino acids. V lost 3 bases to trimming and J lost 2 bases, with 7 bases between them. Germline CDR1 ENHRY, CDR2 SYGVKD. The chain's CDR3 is CAISDSHNTEAFF. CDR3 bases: TGTGCCATCAGTGACAGCCATAACACTGAAGCTTTCTTT.

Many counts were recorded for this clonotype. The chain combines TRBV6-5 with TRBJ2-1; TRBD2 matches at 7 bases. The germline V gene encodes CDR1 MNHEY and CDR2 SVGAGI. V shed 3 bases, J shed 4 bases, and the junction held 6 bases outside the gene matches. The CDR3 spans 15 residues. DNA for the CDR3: TGTGCCAGCAGTTATTCCCTTAGCGGGTACAATGAGCAGTTCTTC. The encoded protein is CASSYSLSGYNEQFF.